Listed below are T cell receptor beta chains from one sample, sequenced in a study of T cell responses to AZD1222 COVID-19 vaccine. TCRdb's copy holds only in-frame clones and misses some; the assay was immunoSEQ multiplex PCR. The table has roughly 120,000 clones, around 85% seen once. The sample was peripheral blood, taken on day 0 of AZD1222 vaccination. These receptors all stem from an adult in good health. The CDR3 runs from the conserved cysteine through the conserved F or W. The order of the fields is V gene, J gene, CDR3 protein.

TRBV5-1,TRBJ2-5,CASSLAGKGGQETQYF
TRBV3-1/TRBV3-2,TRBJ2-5,CASSSGLAGMQETQYF
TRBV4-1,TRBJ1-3,CASSQDFLGRGLSGNTIYF
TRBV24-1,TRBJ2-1,CATSDPAVIHNEQFF
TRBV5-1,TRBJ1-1,CASSLGSKINTEAFF
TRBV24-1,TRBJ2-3,CATSAASGGWGTDTQYF
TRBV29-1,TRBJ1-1,CSARWGNTEAFF
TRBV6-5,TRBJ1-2,CASSSGGLLGYTF
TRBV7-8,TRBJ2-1,CASSGGSGGSSYNEQFF
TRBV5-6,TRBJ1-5,CASSFRSNQPQHF
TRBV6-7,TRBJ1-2,CASSYARDRLGYTF
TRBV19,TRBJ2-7,CASSIDRGSYEQYF
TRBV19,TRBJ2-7,CASSMRDRFQRQYF
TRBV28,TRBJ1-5,CASSLFPQPQHF
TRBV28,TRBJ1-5,CASRQSVAQHF
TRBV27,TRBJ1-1,CASSLFRGRTEAFF
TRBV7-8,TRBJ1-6,CASSLGDKSRSYNSPLHF
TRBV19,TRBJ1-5,CATSRGPGNQPQHF
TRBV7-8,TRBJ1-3,CASSLSRRNTIYF
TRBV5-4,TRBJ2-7,CASSLEMVEEQYF
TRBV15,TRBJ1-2,CATSQDTNYGYTF
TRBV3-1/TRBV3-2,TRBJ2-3,CASSQDLSGGGSDTQYF
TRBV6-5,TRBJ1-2,CASSYSPDTPLGGYTF
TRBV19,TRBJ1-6,CASSRQFNSPLHF
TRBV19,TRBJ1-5,CASTLSGTPVQPQHF
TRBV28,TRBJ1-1,CASGWDRDGEAFF
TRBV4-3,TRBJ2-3,CASSQSGGAGMQNTQYF
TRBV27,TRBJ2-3,CATAGGRFSDTQYF
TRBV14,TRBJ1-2,CASSQDRGTAYGYTF
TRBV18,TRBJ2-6,CATKGVSGANVLTF
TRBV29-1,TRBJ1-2,CSVEAEPYGYTF
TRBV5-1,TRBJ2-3,CASSPGLRGDTQYF
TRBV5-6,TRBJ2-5,CASSGTGGKETQYF
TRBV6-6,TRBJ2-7,CASSATSGGTYEQYF
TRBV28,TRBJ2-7,CATSGDRAAEQYF
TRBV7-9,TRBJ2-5,CASSLSRGRTETQYF
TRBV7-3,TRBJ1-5,CASSQDGGNQPQHF
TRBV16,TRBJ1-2,CASSPGLYGYTF
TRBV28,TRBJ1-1,CATHSGGRTEAFF
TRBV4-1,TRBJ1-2,CASSLGPGSNYGYTF
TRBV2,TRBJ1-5,CASKASGGPIDPQHF
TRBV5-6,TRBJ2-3,CASSLGGLPRTDTQYF
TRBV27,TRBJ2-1,CASSLGLETGQFF
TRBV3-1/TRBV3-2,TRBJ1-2,CASSHRQGWYGYTF
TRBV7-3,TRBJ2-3,CASSPGLVGDTQYF
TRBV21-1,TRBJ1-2,CASSKAGKDRGRPYCGYTF
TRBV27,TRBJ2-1,CASSPQRGGEQFF
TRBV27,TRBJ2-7,CASSPRDREVYEQYF
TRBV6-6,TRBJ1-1,CASSPGGGAGEAFF
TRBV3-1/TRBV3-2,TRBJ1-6,CASRLRGVHSPLHF
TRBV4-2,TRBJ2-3,CASSQDSSAGGSTDTQYF
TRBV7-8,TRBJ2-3,CASSLVAGDGDTQYF
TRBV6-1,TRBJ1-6,CASSDMTGTNSPLHF